One and the same sample provided the 20 T cell receptor beta chains below, sequenced in a study of human T cells and chemical hapten exposure. Specified time point: pre-sensitization, week 0. Documented treatment: therapeutic diphenylcyclopropenone sensitization with weekly scalp DPC. One entry per CDR3 protein, called by TCRdb with MiXCR from the RACE reads. The sample lists about 120,000 distinct CDR3 sequences, about 14% occurring once. The sequencing here drew on whole blood, taken in connection with sensitization to the hapten diphenylcyclopropenone (DPC). These receptors originate from a woman between 18 and 29 years old with alopecia areata. Some clones in this sample may be carry-over from other donors' samples.

This rearrangement joins TRBV3-1 to TRBJ2-7; tentatively, D is TRBD2 (5 bases). Trimming removed 4 bases at V and 5 bases at J, with 12 bases between. The V gene's germline CDR1 is LGHDT and CDR2 YNNKEL (reference sequence). The CDR3 contains 13 residues. CDR3 sequence: CASSPPGLNEQYF. CDR3 nucleotides: TGTGCCAGCAGCCCACCCGGACTCAACGAGCAGTACTTC.

Only a few counts were recorded for this clonotype. The rearrangement joins TRBV12-3 or TRBV12-4 to TRBJ1-5, with D possibly TRBD1 on 5 matching bases. V lost 4 bases, J lost 3 bases, and 16 bases lay in between. CDR3 length: 16 amino acids. CDR3 in amino acids: CASSSQRGAANQPQHF. The CDR3 bases are TGTGCCAGCAGTTCGCAAAGAGGGGCAGCCAATCAGCCCCAGCATTTT.

In its sample, this clonotype was seen many times. The J gene is TRBJ2-1, the V gene TRBV7-9, with 7 bases aligning to TRBD2. J lost 7 bases, V lost 4 bases, and 7 bases had no gene match. The CDR3 consists of 14 residues. The germline gives CDR1 SEHNR, CDR2 FQNEAQ (reference sequence). Here the CDR3 reads CASSSTRGKNEQFF. The CDR3 nucleotides are TGTGCCAGCAGCTCCACGCGGGGGAAGAATGAGCAGTTCTTC.

The genes are TRBV7-2 and TRBJ2-7; 7 bases fit TRBD1. Germline V CDR1 and CDR2: SGHTA, FQGNSA. The CDR3 runs 15 residues. V trimming: 5 bases; J trimming: 6 bases; junction bases outside the gene matches: 13. CDR3 region: CASSPLPTGAAEQYF. The CDR3 DNA is TGTGCCAGCAGCCCCCTCCCTACAGGGGCGGCCGAGCAGTACTTC.

The CDR3 bases are TGTGCCAGCAGTTCCCGGGACAGGGGGCGACGCACAGATACGCAGTATTTT. Its protein product is CASSSRDRGRRTDTQYF. The chain recombines TRBV6-2 or TRBV6-3 with TRBJ2-3; TRBD1 aligns across 12 bases. Germline-derived CDR1 and CDR2 are MNHEY and SVGEGT. This CDR3 region has 17 residues. The junction had 6 bases not matched to a gene; V was cut back by 4 bases and J by 1 base.

The chain has TRBV7-9 and TRBJ1-1; D might be TRBD1 (5 bases). Germline V gene lookup returns CDR1 SEHNR and CDR2 FQNEAQ (reference sequence). Trimming cost V 6 bases and J 10 bases, with 12 bases left between them. CDR3 length equals 11 residues. The CDR3 DNA is TGTGCCAGCAGACCTACTGGGGCAGCTTTCTTT. As protein: CASRPTGAAFF. The entire variable domain, with the rest obtained from reference TRBV7-9 and TRBJ1-1, is as follows: DTGVSQNPRHKITKRGQNVTFRCDPISEHNRLYWYRQTLGQGPEFLTYFQNEAQLEKSRLLSDRFSAERPKGSFSTLEIQRTEQGDSAMYLCASRPTGAAFFGQGTRLTVV.

The sample holds many counts of this clonotype. The chain recombines TRBV6-2 or TRBV6-3 with TRBJ2-7; TRBD1 matches 9 bases. Germline CDR1 is MNHEY and CDR2 is SVGEGT. CDR3 length: 16 residues. V shed 9 bases and J 0 bases; nucleotides not matched to a gene: 12. DNA for the CDR3: TGTGCCAGTGTTCACCAACCGGGACAGGGCTCCTACGAGCAGTACTTC. The encoded protein is CASVHQPGQGSYEQYF.

This sequence joins TRBV10-3 and TRBJ1-1; D unclear. CDR1 is ENHRY, CDR2 SYGVKD, per germline. The CDR3 loop spans 12 amino acids. Deletions cut 6 bases from V and 3 bases from J, with 8 bases between. The CDR3: CAIRARDTEAFF. The CDR3 nucleotides are TGTGCCATCAGGGCTAGGGACACTGAAGCTTTCTTT.

This clonotype was observed a handful of times. The chain employs TRBV11-2 and TRBJ1-6; D possibly corresponds to TRBD1 (5 bases). The CDR3 is made up of 15 amino acids. Trimming shortened V by 5 bases and J by 7 bases, and 15 bases separated the two germline ends. Germline CDR1 reads SGHAT; CDR2 reads FQNNGV. The CDR3 spells CASSVGRRGNSPLHF. CDR3 DNA sequence: TGTGCCAGCAGCGTAGGACGACGGGGCAATTCACCCCTCCACTTT.

V is TRBV20-1 and J is TRBJ2-1; TRBD1 or TRBD2 may be the D gene (5 bases each). V was clipped by 3 bases and J by 4 bases, with 16 bases between them. The CDR3 length is 15 residues. CDR1 DFQATT and CDR2 SNEGSKA come from the germline V gene (reference sequence). CDR3 sequence: CSASPQGGGYNEQFF. DNA of the CDR3: TGCAGTGCTAGTCCCCAGGGTGGGGGATACAATGAGCAGTTCTTC.

This chain joins TRBV7-2 and TRBJ2-3; 11 positions match TRBD2. V gave up 1 base and J gave up 2 bases; unmatched junction bases: 5. The CDR3 is 17 residues long. Germline V gene lookup returns CDR1 SGHTA and CDR2 FQGNSA. The CDR3 is CASSLGLAGPNTDTQYF. CDR3 in DNA: TGTGCCAGCAGCTTAGGACTAGCGGGGCCGAACACAGATACGCAGTATTTT.

J is TRBJ2-2 and V is TRBV10-3, with 7 positions matching TRBD2. The CDR3 spans 15 residues. V shed 3 bases, J shed 5 bases, and the junction held 6 bases outside the gene matches. CDR1 ENHRY and CDR2 SYGVKD come from the germline V gene. The chain's CDR3 is CAISERNGGTGELFF. Written as DNA, the CDR3 is TGTGCCATCAGTGAAAGGAACGGGGGGACCGGGGAGCTGTTTTTT.

The J gene is TRBJ1-6, the V gene TRBV28, with unresolved D. The CDR3 runs 16 residues. Trimming stripped 5 bases from V and 0 bases from J, with 11 bases between. Germline V lookup: CDR1 MDHEN, CDR2 SYDVKM. DNA for the CDR3: TGTGCCAGCAGTCCATCCAGGAGCTCCTATAATTCACCCCTCCACTTT. It yields the protein CASSPSRSSYNSPLHF.

This clonotype appeared many times. The gene calls are TRBV6-1 and TRBJ2-3, with a possible D match to TRBD1 (5 bases). CDR3 length: 16 amino acids. Germline loops: CDR1 MNHNS, CDR2 SASEGT. V gave up 5 bases and J gave up 4 bases, with 19 bases separating them. This CDR3 is CASSSRDVASADTQYF. DNA for the CDR3: TGTGCCAGCAGTTCCAGGGATGTCGCCTCCGCAGATACGCAGTATTTT.

This clonotype was counted a few times. The chain uses TRBV29-1 and TRBJ2-1; 13 nucleotides match TRBD2. The germline V gene encodes CDR1 SQVTM and CDR2 ANQGSEA. The CDR3 runs 16 residues. Trimming took 3 bases from V and 3 from J; bases not matched to a gene: 5. The CDR3 spells CSVEGLAGTVYNEQFF. DNA of the CDR3: TGCAGCGTTGAGGGACTAGCGGGGACTGTCTACAATGAGCAGTTCTTC.

This clonotype was picked up one time. The chain is built from TRBV10-2 and TRBJ2-5; possibly TRBD1 for D (6 bases). CDR1 and CDR2 (germline): WSHSY, SAAADI. The V and J ends lost 2 bases and 0 bases respectively, with 7 bases between them. The CDR3 has 14 amino acids. The CDR3: CASSEGGDQETQYF. CDR3 DNA sequence: TGCGCCAGCAGTGAGGGGGGCGACCAAGAGACCCAGTACTTC.

This clonotype was counted between two and nine times. V gene TRBV12-3 or TRBV12-4 combines with J gene TRBJ2-1, with 7 bases matching TRBD1. With V trimmed by 4 bases and J by 1 base, 10 bases remained unmatched. The CDR3 covers 17 residues. The chain's CDR3 is CASSYSRGSLSYNEQFF. The CDR3 DNA is TGTGCCAGCAGTTACTCCAGGGGGTCACTTTCCTACAATGAGCAGTTCTTC.

In this sample, this clonotype turned up a few times. This chain links TRBV14 with TRBJ1-1; possibly TRBD1 for D (5 bases). This CDR3 has 14 amino acids. The germline gives CDR1 SGHDN, CDR2 FVKESK. Deletions cut 0 bases from V and 4 bases from J, with 9 bases between. The CDR3 coding sequence is TGTGCCAGCAGCCAAGAGGAGGGGATCACTGAAGCTTTCTTT. Amino acid sequence: CASSQEEGITEAFF.

This clonotype was detected only a few times. The CDR3 protein is CASTLIPGGMNTEAFF. CDR3 nucleotides: TGTGCCAGCACGCTGATACCGGGGGGGATGAACACTGAAGCTTTCTTT. The chain joins TRBV7-6 to TRBJ1-1; TRBD1 is a possible D gene (5 bases). Trimming took off 7 bases at V and 0 bases at J, with 18 bases between the two ends. In germline, CDR1 is SGHVS, CDR2 FNYEAQ. CDR3 length equals 16 residues.

This clonotype was counted between two and nine times. This rearrangement joins TRBV7-8 to TRBJ2-5; D is unclear. V lost 6 bases to trimming and J lost 1 base, with 12 bases between them. Germline V gene data show CDR1 as SGHVS and CDR2 as FQNEAQ. The CDR3 has 14 residues. CDR3 bases: TGTGCCAGCAGTCCCGACGGCCTCCAAGAGACCCAGTACTTC. It is translated as CASSPDGLQETQYF.